What follows is one T cell receptor beta chain and its context. The antigen is unknown. The PCR made use of 60 Vbeta and 13 Jbeta primers. Produced via immunoSEQ multiplex PCR; TCRdb's table is partial and in-frame only. The table lists approximately 150,000 clones, about 85% of them singletons. V shed 4 bases, J shed 11 bases, and the junction held 8 bases outside the gene matches. The CDR3 is 14 residues long. Per the germline V gene, CDR1 is MNHNY and CDR2 is SVGAGI (reference sequence). These data belong to a study of cytomegalovirus exposure and HLA in healthy donors. Study-level points and caveats: In a later analysis, the majority of CMV-associated beta chains seemingly showed HLA restriction.

Sequenced material: PBMCs. The chain combines TRBV6-6 with TRBJ1-1, with 12 nucleotides matching TRBD1. The receptor was derived from a human donor in good health. DNA of the CDR3: TGTGCCAGCAGTTCCGGGACAGGGGGCGTTGGGGCTTTCTTT. Translated: CASSSGTGGVGAFF.